This TCR beta chain derives from a study of regulatory T cells in long-lasting Graves disease. V lost 1 base and J 4 bases, leaving 4 bases between the germline ends. This CDR3 spans 13 amino acids. Germline loops: CDR1 LGHDT, CDR2 YNNKEL (reference sequence). Regarding time point: newly diagnosed GD, antithyroid drugs for less than 3 months. Scientists built the TCR library using RNA that was extracted from PBMCs. Diagnosis followed American Thyroid Association guidelines for Graves' disease. Researchers made TCR beta libraries by using iRepertoire HTBI primers and running Arm-PCR on CDR3 regions. In TCRdb, the multiplex PCR reads were re-called with MiXCR into one record per CDR3 protein. The sample consists of 400,000 to 500,000 distinct CDR3 sequences, 11% to 15% of them appearing once. These data also formed part of another study, on T cells in Graves' hyperthyroidism and ophthalmopathy.

This chain links TRBV3-1 with TRBJ2-2; D ambiguous. This material consisted of peripheral blood mononuclear cells (PBMCs), taken at new diagnosis, from a patient treated with antithyroid drugs. The TCR comes from a woman between 50 and 59 years old with Graves disease. CDR3: CASSQGATGELFF. The CDR3 coding sequence is TGTGCCAGCAGCCAAGGGGCCACCGGGGAGCTGTTTTTT. The full variable domain, completed using reference TRBV3-1 and TRBJ2-2, is DTAVSQTPKYLVTQMGNDKSIKCEQNLGHDTMYWYKQDSKKFLKIMFSYNNKELIINETVPNRFSPKSPDKAHLNLHINSLELGDSAVYFCASSQGATGELFFGEGSRLTVL.